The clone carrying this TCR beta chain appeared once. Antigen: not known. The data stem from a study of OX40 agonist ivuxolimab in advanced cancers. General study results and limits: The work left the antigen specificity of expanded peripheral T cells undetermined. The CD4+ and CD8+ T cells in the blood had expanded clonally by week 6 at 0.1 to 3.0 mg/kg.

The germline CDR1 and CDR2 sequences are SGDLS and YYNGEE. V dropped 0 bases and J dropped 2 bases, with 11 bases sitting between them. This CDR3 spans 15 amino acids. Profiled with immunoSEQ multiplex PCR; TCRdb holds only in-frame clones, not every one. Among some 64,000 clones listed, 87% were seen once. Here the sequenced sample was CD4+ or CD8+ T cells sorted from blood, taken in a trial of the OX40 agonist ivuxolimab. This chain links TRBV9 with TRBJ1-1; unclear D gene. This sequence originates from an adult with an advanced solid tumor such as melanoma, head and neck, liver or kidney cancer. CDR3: CASSVAGSYNTEAFF. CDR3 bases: TGTGCCAGCAGCGTAGCGGGATCCTATAACACTGAAGCTTTCTTT.